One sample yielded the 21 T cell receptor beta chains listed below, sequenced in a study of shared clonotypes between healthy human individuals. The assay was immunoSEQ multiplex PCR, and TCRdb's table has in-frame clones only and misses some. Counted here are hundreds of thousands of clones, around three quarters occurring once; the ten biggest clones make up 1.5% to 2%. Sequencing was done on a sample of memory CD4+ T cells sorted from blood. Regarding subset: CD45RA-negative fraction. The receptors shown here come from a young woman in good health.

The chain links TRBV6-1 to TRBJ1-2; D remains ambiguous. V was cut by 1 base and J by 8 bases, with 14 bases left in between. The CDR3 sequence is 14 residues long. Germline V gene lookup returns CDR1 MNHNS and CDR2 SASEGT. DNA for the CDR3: TGTGCCAGCAGTGAAGGATTGTATGAAGAAGGCTACACCTTC. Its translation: CASSEGLYEEGYTF.

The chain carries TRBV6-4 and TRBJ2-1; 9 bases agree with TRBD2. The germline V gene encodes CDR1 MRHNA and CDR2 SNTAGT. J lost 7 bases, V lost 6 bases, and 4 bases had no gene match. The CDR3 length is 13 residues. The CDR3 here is CASRSSGENEQFF. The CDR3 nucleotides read TGTGCCAGCAGGTCTAGCGGGGAGAATGAGCAGTTCTTC.

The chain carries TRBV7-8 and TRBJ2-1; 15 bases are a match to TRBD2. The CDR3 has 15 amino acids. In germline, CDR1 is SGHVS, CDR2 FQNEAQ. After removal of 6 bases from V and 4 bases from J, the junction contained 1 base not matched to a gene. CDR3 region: CASRGTSGRYNEQFF. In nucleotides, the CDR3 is TGTGCCAGCAGGGGGACTAGCGGGAGGTACAATGAGCAGTTCTTC. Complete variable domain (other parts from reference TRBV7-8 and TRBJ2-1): GAGVSQSPRYKVAKRGQDVALRCDPISGHVSLFWYQQALGQGPEFLTYFQNEAQLDKSGLPSDRFFAERPEGSVSTLKIQRTQQEDSAVYLCASRGTSGRYNEQFFGPGTRLTVL.

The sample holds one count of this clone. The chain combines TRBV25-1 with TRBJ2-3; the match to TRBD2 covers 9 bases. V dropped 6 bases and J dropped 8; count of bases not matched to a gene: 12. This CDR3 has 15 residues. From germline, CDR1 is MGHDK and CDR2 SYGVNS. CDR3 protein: CASSPALAGEGTQYF. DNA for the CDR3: TGTGCCAGCAGCCCCGCCTTAGCGGGAGAGGGTACGCAGTATTTT.

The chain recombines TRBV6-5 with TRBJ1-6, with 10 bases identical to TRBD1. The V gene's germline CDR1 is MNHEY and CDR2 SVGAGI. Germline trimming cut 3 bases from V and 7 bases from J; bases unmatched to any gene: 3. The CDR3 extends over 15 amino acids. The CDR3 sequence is CASSYGTGANSPLHF. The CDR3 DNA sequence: TGTGCCAGCAGTTATGGGACAGGGGCAAATTCACCCCTCCACTTT.

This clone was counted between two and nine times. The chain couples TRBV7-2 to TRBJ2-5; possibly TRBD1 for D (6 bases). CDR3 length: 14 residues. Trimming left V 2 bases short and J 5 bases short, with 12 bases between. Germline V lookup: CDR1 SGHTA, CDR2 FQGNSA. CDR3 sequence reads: CASSLNGGEETQYF. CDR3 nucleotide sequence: TGTGCCAGCAGCTTAAATGGGGGCGAGGAGACCCAGTACTTC.

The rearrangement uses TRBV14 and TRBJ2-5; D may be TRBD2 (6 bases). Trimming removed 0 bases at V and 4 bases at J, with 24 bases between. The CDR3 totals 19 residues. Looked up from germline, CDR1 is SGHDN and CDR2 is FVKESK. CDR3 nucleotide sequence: TGTGCCAGCAGCCAAGATCGATCCCTTTTTCGCGGGAAGGGAGAGACCCAGTACTTC. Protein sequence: CASSQDRSLFRGKGETQYF.

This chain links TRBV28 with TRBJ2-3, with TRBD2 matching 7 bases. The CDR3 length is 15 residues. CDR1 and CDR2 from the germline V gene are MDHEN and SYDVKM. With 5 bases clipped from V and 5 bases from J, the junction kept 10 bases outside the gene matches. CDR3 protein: CASSKMGERGDTQYF. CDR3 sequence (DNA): TGTGCCAGCAGTAAAATGGGAGAGCGGGGAGATACGCAGTATTTT.

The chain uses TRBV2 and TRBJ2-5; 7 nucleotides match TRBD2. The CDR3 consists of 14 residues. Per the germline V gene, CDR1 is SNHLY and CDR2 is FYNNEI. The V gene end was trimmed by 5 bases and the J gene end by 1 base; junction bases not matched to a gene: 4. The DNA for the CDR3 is TGTGCCAGCAGTCGGCTAGCGGTCCAAGAGACCCAGTACTTC. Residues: CASSRLAVQETQYF.

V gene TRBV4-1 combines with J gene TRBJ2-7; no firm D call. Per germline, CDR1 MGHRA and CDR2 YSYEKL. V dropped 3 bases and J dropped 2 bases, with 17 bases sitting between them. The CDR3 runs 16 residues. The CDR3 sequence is CASSHDPGRITYEQYF. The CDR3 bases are TGCGCCAGCAGCCATGACCCGGGTAGGATTACCTACGAGCAGTACTTC.

The CDR3 protein is CSVPGLAFSYNEQFF. Here the CDR3 DNA reads TGCAGCGTGCCCGGACTAGCGTTCTCCTACAATGAGCAGTTCTTC. The chain recombines TRBV29-1 with TRBJ2-1; 9 bases are a match to TRBD2. Per the germline V gene, CDR1 is SQVTM and CDR2 is ANQGSEA. With V trimmed by 6 bases and J by 0 bases, 6 bases remained unmatched. CDR3 length: 15 residues.

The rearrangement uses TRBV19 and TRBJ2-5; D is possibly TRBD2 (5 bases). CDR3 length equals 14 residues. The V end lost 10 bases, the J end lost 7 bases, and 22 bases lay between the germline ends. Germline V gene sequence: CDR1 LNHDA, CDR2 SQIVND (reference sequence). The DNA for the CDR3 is TGTGCCATCGCCAAAAACGGAGGCGGTGGGACCCAGTACTTC. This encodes CAIAKNGGGGTQYF.

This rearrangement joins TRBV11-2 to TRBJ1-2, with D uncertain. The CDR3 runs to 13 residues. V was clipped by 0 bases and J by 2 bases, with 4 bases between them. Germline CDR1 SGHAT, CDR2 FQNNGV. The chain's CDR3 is CASSLEHNYGYTF. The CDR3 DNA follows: TGTGCCAGCAGCTTAGAACACAACTATGGCTACACCTTC.

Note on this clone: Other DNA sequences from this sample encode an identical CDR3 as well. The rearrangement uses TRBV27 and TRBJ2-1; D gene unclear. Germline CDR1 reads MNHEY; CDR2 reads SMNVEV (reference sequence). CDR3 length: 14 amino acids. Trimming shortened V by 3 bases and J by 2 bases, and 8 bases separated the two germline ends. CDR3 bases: TGTGCCAGCAGTTTGGGTCGAACCTACAATGAGCAGTTCTTC. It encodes CASSLGRTYNEQFF.

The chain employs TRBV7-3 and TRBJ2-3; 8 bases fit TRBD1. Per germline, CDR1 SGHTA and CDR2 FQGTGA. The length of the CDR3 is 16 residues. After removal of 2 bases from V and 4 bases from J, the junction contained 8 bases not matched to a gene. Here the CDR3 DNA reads TGTGCCAGCAGCTTAGAGAGGGCAGGGGGCGCAGATACGCAGTATTTT. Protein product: CASSLERAGGADTQYF.

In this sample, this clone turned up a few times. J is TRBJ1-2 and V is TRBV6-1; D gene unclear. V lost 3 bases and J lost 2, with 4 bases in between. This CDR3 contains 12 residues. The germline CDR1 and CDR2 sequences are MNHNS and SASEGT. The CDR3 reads CASSEMNYGYTF. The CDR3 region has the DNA TGTGCCAGCAGTGAGATGAACTATGGCTACACCTTC.

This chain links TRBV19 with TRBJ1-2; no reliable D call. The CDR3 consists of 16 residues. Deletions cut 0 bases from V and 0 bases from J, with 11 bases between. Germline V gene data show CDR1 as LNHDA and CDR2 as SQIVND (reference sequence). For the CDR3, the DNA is TGTGCCAGTAGTATAGATATTAGACCGACTAACTATGGCTACACCTTC. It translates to CASSIDIRPTNYGYTF.

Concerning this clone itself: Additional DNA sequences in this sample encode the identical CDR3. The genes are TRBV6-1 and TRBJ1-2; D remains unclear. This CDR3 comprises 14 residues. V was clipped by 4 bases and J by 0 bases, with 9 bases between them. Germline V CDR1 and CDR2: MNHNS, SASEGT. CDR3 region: CASSGAAANYGYTF. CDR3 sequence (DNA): TGTGCCAGCAGTGGGGCCGCAGCTAACTATGGCTACACCTTC.

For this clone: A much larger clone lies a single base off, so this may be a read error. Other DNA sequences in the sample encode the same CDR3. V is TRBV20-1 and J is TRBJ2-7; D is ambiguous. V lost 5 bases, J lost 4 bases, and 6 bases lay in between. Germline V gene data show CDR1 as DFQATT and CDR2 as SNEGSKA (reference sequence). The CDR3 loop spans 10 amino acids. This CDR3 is CSAGPYEQYF. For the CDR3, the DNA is TGCAGTGCTGGCCCATACGAGCAGTACTTC.

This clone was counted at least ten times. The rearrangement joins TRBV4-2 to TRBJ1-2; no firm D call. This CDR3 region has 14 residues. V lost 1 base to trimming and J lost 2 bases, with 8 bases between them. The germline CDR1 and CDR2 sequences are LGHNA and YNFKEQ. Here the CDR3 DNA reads TGTGCCAGCAGCCAAGTTTTGGAAAACTATGGCTACACCTTC. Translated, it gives CASSQVLENYGYTF.

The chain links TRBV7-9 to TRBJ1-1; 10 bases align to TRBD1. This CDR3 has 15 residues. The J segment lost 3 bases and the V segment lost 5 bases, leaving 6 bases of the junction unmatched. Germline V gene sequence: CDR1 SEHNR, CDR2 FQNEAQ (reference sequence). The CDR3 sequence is CASSGRQGADTEAFF. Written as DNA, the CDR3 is TGTGCCAGCAGCGGAAGACAGGGGGCAGACACTGAAGCTTTCTTT.